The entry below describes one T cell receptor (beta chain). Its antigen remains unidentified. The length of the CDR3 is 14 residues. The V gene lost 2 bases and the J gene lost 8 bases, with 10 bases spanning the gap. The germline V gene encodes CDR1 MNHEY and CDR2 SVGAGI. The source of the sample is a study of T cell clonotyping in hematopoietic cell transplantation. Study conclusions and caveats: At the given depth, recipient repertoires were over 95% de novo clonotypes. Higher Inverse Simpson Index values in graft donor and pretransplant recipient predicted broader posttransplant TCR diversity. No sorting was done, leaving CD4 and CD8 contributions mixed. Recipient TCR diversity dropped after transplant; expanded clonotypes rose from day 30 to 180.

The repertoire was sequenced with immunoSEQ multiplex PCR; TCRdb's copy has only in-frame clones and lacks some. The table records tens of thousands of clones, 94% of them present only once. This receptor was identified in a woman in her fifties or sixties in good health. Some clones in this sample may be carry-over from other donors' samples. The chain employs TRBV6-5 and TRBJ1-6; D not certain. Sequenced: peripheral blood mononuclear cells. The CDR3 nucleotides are TGTGCCAGCAGTTACCGGGCGGGGTATTCACCCCTCCACTTT. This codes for CASSYRAGYSPLHF.